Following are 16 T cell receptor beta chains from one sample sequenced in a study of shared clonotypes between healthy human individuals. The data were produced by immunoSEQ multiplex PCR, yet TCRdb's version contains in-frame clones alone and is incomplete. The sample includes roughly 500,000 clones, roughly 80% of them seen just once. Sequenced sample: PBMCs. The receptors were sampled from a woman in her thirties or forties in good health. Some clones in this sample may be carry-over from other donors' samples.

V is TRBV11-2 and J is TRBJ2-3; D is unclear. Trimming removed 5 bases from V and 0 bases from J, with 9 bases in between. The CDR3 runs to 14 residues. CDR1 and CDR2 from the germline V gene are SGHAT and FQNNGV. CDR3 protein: CASSLPPSTDTQYF. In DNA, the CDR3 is TGTGCCAGCAGCCTGCCACCTAGCACAGATACGCAGTATTTT.

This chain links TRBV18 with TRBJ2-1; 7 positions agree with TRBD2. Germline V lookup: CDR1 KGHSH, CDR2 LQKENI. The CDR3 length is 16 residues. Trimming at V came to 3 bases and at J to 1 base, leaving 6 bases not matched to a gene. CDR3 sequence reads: CASSPRAGESYNEQFF. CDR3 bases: TGTGCCAGCTCACCTAGGGCGGGAGAGTCCTACAATGAGCAGTTCTTC.

The CDR3 spells CASSEKAGEDYGYTF. The CDR3 DNA follows: TGTGCCAGCAGTGAAAAGGCAGGGGAAGACTATGGCTACACCTTC. The chain links TRBV2 to TRBJ1-2, with a tentative D call TRBD1 (6 bases). The V end lost 2 bases, the J end lost 3 bases, and 13 bases lay between the germline ends. Germline CDR1 reads SNHLY; CDR2 reads FYNNEI. This CDR3 contains 15 residues. The full variable domain, its missing parts supplied by reference TRBV2 and TRBJ1-2, is EPEVTQTPSHQVTQMGQEVILRCVPISNHLYFYWYRQILGQKVEFLVSFYNNEISEKSEIFDDQFSVERPDGSNFTLKIRSTKLEDSAMYFCASSEKAGEDYGYTFGSGTRLTVV.

This chain's CDR3 is CASSVGGSGSNEQFF. DNA of the CDR3: TGTGCCAGCAGCGTAGGAGGTAGCGGGAGTAATGAGCAGTTCTTC. The chain employs TRBV9 and TRBJ2-1, with TRBD2 identical over 9 bases. Germline V gene lookup returns CDR1 SGDLS and CDR2 YYNGEE. This CDR3 spans 15 amino acids. The V and J ends lost 0 bases and 7 bases, in that order; junction bases with no gene match: 5.

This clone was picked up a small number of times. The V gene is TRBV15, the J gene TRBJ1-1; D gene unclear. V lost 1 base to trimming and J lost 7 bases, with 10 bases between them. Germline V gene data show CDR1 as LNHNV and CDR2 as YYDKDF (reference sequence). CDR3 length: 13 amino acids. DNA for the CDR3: TGTGCCACCAGCAGAGTTTCGGCAGATGAAGCTTTCTTT. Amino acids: CATSRVSADEAFF. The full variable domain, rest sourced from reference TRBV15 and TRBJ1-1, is DAMVIQNPRYQVTQFGKPVTLSCSQTLNHNVMYWYQQKSSQAPKLLFHYYDKDFNNEADTPDNFQSRRPNTSFCFLDIRSPGLGDTAMYLCATSRVSADEAFFGQGTRLTVV.

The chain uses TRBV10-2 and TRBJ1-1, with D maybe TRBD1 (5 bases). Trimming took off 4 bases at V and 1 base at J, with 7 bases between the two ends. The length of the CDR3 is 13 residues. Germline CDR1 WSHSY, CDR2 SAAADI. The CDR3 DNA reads TGCGCCAGCAGTGCCGGGGCGAACACTGAAGCTTTCTTT. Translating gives CASSAGANTEAFF.

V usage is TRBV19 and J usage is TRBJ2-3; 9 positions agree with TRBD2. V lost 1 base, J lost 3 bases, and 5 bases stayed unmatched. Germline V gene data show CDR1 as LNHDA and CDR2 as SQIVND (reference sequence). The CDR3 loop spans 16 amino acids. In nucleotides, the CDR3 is TGTGCCAGTAGTATAGGTTTAGCGGGAGTGACAGATACGCAGTATTTT. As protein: CASSIGLAGVTDTQYF.

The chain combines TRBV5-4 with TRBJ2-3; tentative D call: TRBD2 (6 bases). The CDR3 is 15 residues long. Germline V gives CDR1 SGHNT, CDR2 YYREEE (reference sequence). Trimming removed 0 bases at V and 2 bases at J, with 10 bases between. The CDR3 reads CASSLVGGTTDTQYF. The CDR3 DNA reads TGTGCCAGCAGCTTGGTCGGGGGAACCACAGATACGCAGTATTTT.

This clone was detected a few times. The CDR3, as DNA: TGTGCCAGCAGCTTAAGGGATGAGCAGTTCTTC. Translation gives CASSLRDEQFF. The chain couples TRBV5-4 to TRBJ2-1; D unresolved. The germline V and J ends were trimmed by 2 bases and 8 bases, with 5 bases remaining between them. This CDR3 is 11 amino acids long. The germline CDR1 and CDR2 sequences are SGHNT and YYREEE (reference sequence). The full variable domain, completed using reference TRBV5-4 and TRBJ2-1, is ETGVTQSPTHLIKTRGQQVTLRCSSQSGHNTVSWYQQALGQGPQFIFQYYREEENGRGNFPPRFSGLQFPNYSSELNVNALELDDSALYLCASSLRDEQFFGPGTRLTVL.

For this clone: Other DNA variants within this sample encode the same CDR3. The CDR3 region has the DNA TGTGCCAGCAGCTTAGAGGGATGGGGCTACACCTTC. Its protein product is CASSLEGWGYTF. The chain links TRBV7-6 to TRBJ1-2; D remains ambiguous. V lost 1 base and J lost 8, with 8 bases in between. CDR3 length: 12 amino acids. Germline lookup yields CDR1 SGHVS and CDR2 FNYEAQ.

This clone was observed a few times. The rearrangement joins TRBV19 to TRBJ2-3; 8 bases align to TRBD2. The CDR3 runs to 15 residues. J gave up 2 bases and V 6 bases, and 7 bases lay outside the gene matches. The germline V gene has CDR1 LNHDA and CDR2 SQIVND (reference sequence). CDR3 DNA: TGTGCCAGTAGGACCTTAGCGGGACCCACAGATACGCAGTATTTT. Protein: CASRTLAGPTDTQYF.

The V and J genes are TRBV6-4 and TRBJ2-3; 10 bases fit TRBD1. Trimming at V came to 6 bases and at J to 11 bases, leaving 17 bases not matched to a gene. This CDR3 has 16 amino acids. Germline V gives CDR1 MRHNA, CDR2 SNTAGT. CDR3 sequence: CASSRDRGGTTPKQYF. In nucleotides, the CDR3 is TGTGCCAGCAGCCGGGACAGGGGAGGAACCACCCCAAAGCAGTATTTT.

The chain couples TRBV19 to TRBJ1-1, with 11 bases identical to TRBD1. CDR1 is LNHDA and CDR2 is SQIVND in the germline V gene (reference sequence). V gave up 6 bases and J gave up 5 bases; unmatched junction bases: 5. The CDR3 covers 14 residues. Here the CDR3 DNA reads TGTGCCAGTAGGGACAGGGGGCGTTGGACTGAAGCTTTCTTT. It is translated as CASRDRGRWTEAFF.

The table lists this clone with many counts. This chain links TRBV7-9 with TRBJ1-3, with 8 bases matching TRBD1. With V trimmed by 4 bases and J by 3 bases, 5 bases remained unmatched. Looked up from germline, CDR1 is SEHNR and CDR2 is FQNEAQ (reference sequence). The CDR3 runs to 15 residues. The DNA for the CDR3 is TGTGCCAGCAGCTCGACTGACAGGGGTGGAAACACCATATATTTT. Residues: CASSSTDRGGNTIYF.

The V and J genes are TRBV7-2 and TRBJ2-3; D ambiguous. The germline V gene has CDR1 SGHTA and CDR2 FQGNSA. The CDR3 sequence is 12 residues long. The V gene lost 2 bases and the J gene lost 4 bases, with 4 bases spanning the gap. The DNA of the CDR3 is TGTGCCAGCAGCTTAAACGCAGATACGCAGTATTTT. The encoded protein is CASSLNADTQYF.

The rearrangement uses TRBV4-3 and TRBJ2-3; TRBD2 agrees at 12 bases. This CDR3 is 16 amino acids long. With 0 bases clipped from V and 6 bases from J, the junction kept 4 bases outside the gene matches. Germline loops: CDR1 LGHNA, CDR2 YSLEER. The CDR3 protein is CASSQEASGRADTQYF. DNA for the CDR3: TGCGCCAGCAGCCAAGAAGCTAGCGGGAGGGCGGATACGCAGTATTTT.